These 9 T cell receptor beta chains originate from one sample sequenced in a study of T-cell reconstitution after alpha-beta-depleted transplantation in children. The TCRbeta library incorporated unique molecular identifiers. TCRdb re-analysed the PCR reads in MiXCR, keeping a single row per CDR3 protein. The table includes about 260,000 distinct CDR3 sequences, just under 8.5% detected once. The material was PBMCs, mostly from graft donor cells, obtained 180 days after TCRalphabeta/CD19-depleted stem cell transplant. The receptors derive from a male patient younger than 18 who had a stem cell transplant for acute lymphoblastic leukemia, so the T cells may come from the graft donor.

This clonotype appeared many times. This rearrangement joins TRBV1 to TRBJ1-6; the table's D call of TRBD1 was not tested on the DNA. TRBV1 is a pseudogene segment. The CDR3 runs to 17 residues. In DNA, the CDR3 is TGCACCAGCAGCCAAGTTCCGGGACAGGGGGGCGGTTCACCCCTCCACTTT. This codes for CTSSQVPGQGGGSPLHF.

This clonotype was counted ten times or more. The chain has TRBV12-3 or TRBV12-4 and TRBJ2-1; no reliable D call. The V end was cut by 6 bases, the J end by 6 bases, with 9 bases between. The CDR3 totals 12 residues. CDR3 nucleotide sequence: TGTGCCAGCAGCTCCTCGATCAATGAGCAGTTCTTC. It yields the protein CASSSSINEQFF.

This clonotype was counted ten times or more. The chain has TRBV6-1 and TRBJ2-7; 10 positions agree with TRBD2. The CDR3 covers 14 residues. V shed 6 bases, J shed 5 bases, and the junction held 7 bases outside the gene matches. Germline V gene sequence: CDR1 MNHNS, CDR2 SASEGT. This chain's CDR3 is CASSLLAGANEQYF. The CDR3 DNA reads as TGTGCCAGCAGCCTTCTAGCGGGAGCGAACGAGCAGTACTTC.

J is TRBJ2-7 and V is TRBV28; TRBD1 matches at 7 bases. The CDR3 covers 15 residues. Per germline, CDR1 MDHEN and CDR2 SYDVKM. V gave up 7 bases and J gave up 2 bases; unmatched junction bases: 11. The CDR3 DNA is TGTGCCAGCAAAGCCCCCGGGACAGCCACCTACGAGCAGTACTTC. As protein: CASKAPGTATYEQYF.

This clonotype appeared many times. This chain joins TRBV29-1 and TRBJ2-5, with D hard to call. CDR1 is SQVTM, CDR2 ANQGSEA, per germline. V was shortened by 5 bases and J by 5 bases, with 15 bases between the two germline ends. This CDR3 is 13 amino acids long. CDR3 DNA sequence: TGCAGCGTTCCATGGGGAATCGGGGAGACCCAGTACTTC. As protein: CSVPWGIGETQYF. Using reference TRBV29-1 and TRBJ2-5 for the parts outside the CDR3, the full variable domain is SAVISQKPSRDICQRGTSLTIQCQVDSQVTMMFWYRQQPGQSLTLIATANQGSEATYESGFVIDKFPISRPNLTFSTLTVSNMSPEDSSIYLCSVPWGIGETQYFGPGTRLLVL.

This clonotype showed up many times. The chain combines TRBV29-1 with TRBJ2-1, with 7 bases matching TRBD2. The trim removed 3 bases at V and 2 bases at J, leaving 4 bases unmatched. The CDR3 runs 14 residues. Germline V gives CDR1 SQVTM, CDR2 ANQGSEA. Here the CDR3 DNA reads TGCAGCGTTGACGGACTAGGAGCCTACAATGAGCAGTTCTTC. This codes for CSVDGLGAYNEQFF.

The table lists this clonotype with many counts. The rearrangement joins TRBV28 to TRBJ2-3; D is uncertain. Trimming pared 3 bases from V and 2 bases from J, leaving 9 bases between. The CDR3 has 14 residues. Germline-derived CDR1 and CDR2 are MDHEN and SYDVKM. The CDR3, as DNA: TGTGCCAGCAGTTTTGACGGTTCCACAGATACGCAGTATTTT. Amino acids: CASSFDGSTDTQYF.

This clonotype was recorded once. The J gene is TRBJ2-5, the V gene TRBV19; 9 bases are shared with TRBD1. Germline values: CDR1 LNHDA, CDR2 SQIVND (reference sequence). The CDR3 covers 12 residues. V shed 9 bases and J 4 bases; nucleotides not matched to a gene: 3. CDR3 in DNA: TGTGCCAGCAAACAGGGGGCAGAGACCCAGTACTTC. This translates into CASKQGAETQYF. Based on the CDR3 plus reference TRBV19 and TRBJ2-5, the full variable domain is DGGITQSPKYLFRKEGQNVTLSCEQNLNHDAMYWYRQDPGQGLRLIYYSQIVNDFQKGDIAEGYSVSREKKESFPLTVTSAQKNPTAFYLCASKQGAETQYFGPGTRLLVL.

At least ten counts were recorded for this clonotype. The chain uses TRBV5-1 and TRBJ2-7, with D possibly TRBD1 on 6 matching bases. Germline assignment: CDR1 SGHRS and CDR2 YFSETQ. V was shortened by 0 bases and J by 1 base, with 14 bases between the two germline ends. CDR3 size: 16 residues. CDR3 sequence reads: CASSLGTGMGSYEQYF. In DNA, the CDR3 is TGCGCCAGCAGCTTGGGAACAGGGATGGGGTCCTACGAGCAGTACTTC.